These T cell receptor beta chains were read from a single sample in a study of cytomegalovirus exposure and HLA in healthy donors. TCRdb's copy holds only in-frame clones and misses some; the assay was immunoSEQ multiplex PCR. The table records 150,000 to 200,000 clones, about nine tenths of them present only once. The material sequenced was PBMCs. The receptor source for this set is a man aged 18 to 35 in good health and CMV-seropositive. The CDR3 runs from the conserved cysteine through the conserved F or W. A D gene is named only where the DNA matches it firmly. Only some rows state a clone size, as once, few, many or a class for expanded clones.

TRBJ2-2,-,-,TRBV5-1,TGCGCCAGCAGCTTGCAAGGGGGTTTGTCCGGGGAGCTGTTTTTT,CASSLQGGLSGELFF
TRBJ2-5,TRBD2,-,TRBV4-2,TGTGCCAGCAGCCGATCCGGGACTAGCGGGAGGGCGGGGGAGACCCAGTACTTC,CASSRSGTSGRAGETQYF
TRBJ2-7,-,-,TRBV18,TGTGCCAGCTCATCCCGACAGAGACGCTCCTACGAGCAGTACTTC,CASSSRQRRSYEQYF
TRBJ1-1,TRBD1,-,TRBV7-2,TGTGCCAGCAGCCGGTCCGGGACAGGGGTAACTGAAGCTTTCTTT,CASSRSGTGVTEAFF
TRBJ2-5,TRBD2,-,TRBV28,TGTGCCAGCAGCCCGGCGGGACTACCACAAGAGACCCAGTACTTC,CASSPAGLPQETQYF
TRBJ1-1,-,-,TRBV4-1,TGCGCCAGCAGCCCAATAGACATCATGAACACTGAAGCTTTCTTT,CASSPIDIMNTEAFF
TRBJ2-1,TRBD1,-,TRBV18,TGTGCCAGCTCACGGACAGGGAATGAGCAGTTCTTC,CASSRTGNEQFF
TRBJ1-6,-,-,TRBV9,TGTGCCAGCAGCGTAGCGGATAATTCACCCCTCCACTTT,CASSVADNSPLHF
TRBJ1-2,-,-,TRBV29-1,TGCAGCGTTGCTCCAGACAGTTATGGCTACACCTTC,CSVAPDSYGYTF
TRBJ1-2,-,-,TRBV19,TGTGCCAGTAGTATCTCGGTTTCCCCCTATGGCTACACCTTC,CASSISVSPYGYTF
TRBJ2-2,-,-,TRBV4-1,TGCGCCAGCAGCCAAGTTCGATTACCCGGGACAGGGACTAGCGCCGGGGAGCTGTTTTTT,CASSQVRLPGTGTSAGELFF
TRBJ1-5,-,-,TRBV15,TGTGCCACCGGTCCAGGTAATTATCAGCCCCAGCATTTT,CATGPGNYQPQHF
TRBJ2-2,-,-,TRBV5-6,TGTGCCAGCAGCTTGAGGCCTAGCGTATCCGGGGAGCTGTTTTTT,CASSLRPSVSGELFF
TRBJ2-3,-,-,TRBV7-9,TGTGCCAGCAGCTCTTGGACGGCCCGGGGTACGCAGTATTTT,CASSSWTARGTQYF
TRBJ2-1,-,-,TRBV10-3,TGTGCCATCGGAGGACTGGGGTACAATGAGCAGTTCTTC,CAIGGLGYNEQFF
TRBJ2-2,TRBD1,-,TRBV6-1,TGTGCCAGTTCGACAGGGGCGCCCTTCACCGGGGAGCTGTTTTTT,CASSTGAPFTGELFF
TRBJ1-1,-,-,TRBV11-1,TGTGCCAGCAGCTTCGGAGGACGGAGCACTGAAGCTTTCTTT,CASSFGGRSTEAFF
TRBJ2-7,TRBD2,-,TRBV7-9,TGTGCCAGCAGCTTACCGGGCGGGAGAGGGTCCGAGCAGTACTTC,CASSLPGGRGSEQYF
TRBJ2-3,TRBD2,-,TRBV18,TGTGCCAGCTCGTCGTCAGGACTAGCGGGGAGGAGCACAGATACGCAGTATTTT,CASSSSGLAGRSTDTQYF
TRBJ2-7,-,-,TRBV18,TGTGCCAGCTCGTCCAACTACGAGCAGTACTTC,CASSSNYEQYF
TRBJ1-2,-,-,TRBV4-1,TGCGCCAGCAGCCTTTTGTCAGAGGGAAACTATGGCTACACCTTC,CASSLLSEGNYGYTF
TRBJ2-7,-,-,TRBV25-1,TGTGCCACCATGACACTCACCTACGAGCAGTACTTC,CATMTLTYEQYF
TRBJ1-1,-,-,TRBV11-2,TGTGCCAGCAGTTTAGGGCTTAGGGGGAACACTGAAGCTTTCTTT,CASSLGLRGNTEAFF
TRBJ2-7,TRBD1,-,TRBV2,TGTGCCAGCAGCGGAGACCGGGACAGGGCTGGATACGAGCAGTACTTC,CASSGDRDRAGYEQYF
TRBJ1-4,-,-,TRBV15,TGTGCCACCAGCCCGCCAACAGCAACTAATGAAAAACTGTTTTTT,CATSPPTATNEKLFF
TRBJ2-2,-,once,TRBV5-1,TGCGCCAGCAGTCCCTTAGTGGGACATAACACGGGGGAGCTGTTTTTT,CASSPLVGHNTGELFF
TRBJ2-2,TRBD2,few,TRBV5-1,TGCGCCAGCAGCACCTCAGGACTAGCGGGCGGGGAGCTGTTTTTT,CASSTSGLAGGELFF
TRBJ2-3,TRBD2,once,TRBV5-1,TGCGCCAGCAGCTACAGCGGGAGGTTCACAGATACGCAGTATTTT,CASSYSGRFTDTQYF
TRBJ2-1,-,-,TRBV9,TGTGCCACCGACTTTCATTCAGGGAAGGAGCAGTTCTTC,CATDFHSGKEQFF
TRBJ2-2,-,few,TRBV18,TGTGCCAGCTCACCAAACGACAGGTTGGCGACCGGGGAGCTGTTTTTT,CASSPNDRLATGELFF
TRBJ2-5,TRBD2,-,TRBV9,TGTGCCAGCAGCGTAGGGGCTAGCGGGAGCGGGGAGACCCAGTACTTC,CASSVGASGSGETQYF
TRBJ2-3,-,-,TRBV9,TGTGCCAGCAGCGTGGGTGGGAGCTTAGGCACAGATACGCAGTATTTT,CASSVGGSLGTDTQYF
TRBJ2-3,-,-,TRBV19,TGTGCCAGCGCGGACAGATCTAGCACAGATACGCAGTATTTT,CASADRSSTDTQYF
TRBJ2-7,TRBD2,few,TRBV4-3,TGCGCCAGCAGCCTTGGGACTAGCGGGATGTACGAGCAGTACTTC,CASSLGTSGMYEQYF
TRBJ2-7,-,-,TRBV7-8,TGTGCCAGCAGGGGAGAGAACCACGAGCAGTACTTC,CASRGENHEQYF
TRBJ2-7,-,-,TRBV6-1,TGTGCCAGCAGTGATCGACACGAATTGGACGAGCAGTACTTC,CASSDRHELDEQYF
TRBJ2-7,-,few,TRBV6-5,TGTGCCAGCAGTCGGGACAGGGCGGGGGGCGAGCAGTACTTC,CASSRDRAGGEQYF
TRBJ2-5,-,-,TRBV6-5,TGTGCCAGCAGGACACCTGAAGAGACCCAGTACTTC,CASRTPEETQYF
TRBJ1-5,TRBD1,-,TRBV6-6,TGTGCCAGCAGATTTACAGGGGGAAGCAATCAGCCCCAGCATTTT,CASRFTGGSNQPQHF
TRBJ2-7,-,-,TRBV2,TGTGCCAGCAGGAGAAACGTGGTGCAGTACTTC,CASRRNVVQYF
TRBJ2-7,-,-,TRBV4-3,TGCGCCAGCAGCCATCAACAGGGTAGCTCCTACGAGCAGTACTTC,CASSHQQGSSYEQYF
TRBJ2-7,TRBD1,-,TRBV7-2,TGTGCCAGCAACCGGGACAGCTCCTACGAGCAGTACTTC,CASNRDSSYEQYF
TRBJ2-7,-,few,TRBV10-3,TGTGCCATCAGACTCTCGACAGATTACGAGCAGTACTTC,CAIRLSTDYEQYF
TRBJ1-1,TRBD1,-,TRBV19,TGTGCCAGCCAACCCTGGGGTCGACAGGGGGCGCTTAAGACTGAAGCTTTCTTT,CASQPWGRQGALKTEAFF
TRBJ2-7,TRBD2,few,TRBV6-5,TGTGCCAGCAGTTCCGATAGCGGGAGTATCGAGCAGTACTTC,CASSSDSGSIEQYF
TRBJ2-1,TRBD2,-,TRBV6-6,TGTGCCAGCAAACGTTCGGGCGGGGGGGTTTACAATGAGCAGTTCTTC,CASKRSGGGVYNEQFF